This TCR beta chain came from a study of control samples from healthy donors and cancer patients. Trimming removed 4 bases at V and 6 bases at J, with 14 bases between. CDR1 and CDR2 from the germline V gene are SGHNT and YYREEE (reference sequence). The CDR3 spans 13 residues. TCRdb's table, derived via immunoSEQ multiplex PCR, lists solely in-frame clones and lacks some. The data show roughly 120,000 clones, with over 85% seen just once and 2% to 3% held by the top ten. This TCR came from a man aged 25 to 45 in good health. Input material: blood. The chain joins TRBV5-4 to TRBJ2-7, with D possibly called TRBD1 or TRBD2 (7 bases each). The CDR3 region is CASSLPGGVEQYF. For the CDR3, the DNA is TGTGCCAGCAGCCTCCCAGGGGGGGTCGAGCAGTACTTC. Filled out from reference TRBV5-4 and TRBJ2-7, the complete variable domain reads ETGVTQSPTHLIKTRGQQVTLRCSSQSGHNTVSWYQQALGQGPQFIFQYYREEENGRGNFPPRFSGLQFPNYSSELNVNALELDDSALYLCASSLPGGVEQYFGPGTRLTVT.